Listed here are 29 T cell receptor beta chains from one sample, sequenced in a study of tumor-infiltrating lymphocytes in primary liver carcinoma. It was from roughly 20-30 mg of unsorted bulk tissue that RNA and DNA were co-extracted. The input was around 500 ng total RNA; TCR beta cDNA was made from it with a constant-region primer. A slightly modified ARM-PCR protocol with three nested multiplex PCR rounds produced these TCR beta libraries. Amplification in the first two PCR rounds was performed using TRBV1-TRBV30 forward primers and a C-beta reverse primer for approximately 10 cycles each. TCRdb reanalysed the multiplex PCR reads using MiXCR and keeps one entry per CDR3 protein. Of fewer than 250,000 distinct CDR3 sequences in the sample, 70% to 90% were seen once. The sequencing sample was made of tumor tissue from primary liver carcinoma. The receptors stem from a man aged 40-55 years with primary liver carcinoma and hepatitis B virus infection.

This clonotype was found once. The junction departs from germline at one end; a sequencing error may be responsible. This chain connects TRBV12-3 or TRBV12-4 to TRBJ2-3, with D perhaps matching TRBD2 (5 bases). The CDR3 spans 15 residues. Here the CDR3 reads CASSSDWTVGHTQYF. CDR3 in DNA: TGTGCCAGCAGTTCCGACTGGACTGTTGGGCATACGCAATATTTT.

Concerning this clonotype: Without the conserved terminal phenylalanine or tryptophan, this CDR3 likely stems from a read error. V and J are TRBV5-8 and TRBJ2-5; D possibly matches TRBD1 or TRBD2 (5 bases each). In germline, CDR1 is SGHTS, CDR2 YDEGEE. The CDR3 contains 13 residues. The CDR3 DNA follows: TGTACCAGCAGACGGGACCTCGGAGAGACCCAGTACCTT. Its protein is CTSRRDLGETQYL.

Regarding this clonotype: The germline gene is not matched at one end of the junction; a read error may be the cause. The chain carries TRBV12-3 or TRBV12-4 and TRBJ2-1; TRBD1 might be the D (6 bases). The CDR3 totals 12 residues. The CDR3 reads CSSSLWTDEQFF. CDR3 nucleotide sequence: TGTTCCAGTAGTTTATGGACAGACGAGCAGTTCTTC.

Regarding this clonotype: A read error may account for a junction end that differs from germline. V and J are TRBV6-6 and TRBJ2-3, with D possibly called TRBD1 or TRBD2 (5 bases each). The CDR3 is 15 residues long. Per the germline V gene, CDR1 is MNHNY and CDR2 is SVGAGI (reference sequence). The CDR3 nucleotides are TGTGCCAGCAGCCCTGAGGGGTCTAGCACAGATACGCAGGATTTT. It yields the protein CASSPEGSSTDTQDF.

A remark on this clonotype: Mismatch with germline at one junction end may stem from a read error. This chain uses TRBV6-5 with TRBJ2-5; 9 bases fit TRBD2. CDR3 length: 15 residues. CDR1 and CDR2 from the germline V gene are MNHEY and SVGAGI. The CDR3, as DNA: TGTACCAGCAGCCTCGAGGCTAGCGGGAAAGAGACCCAGTACTTC. Translating it yields CTSSLEASGKETQYF.

With respect to this clonotype: Germline is not matched at one junction end, which may reflect a read error. The CDR3 sequence: CASSSGDDGYNSSLHF. CDR3 coding DNA: TGTGCCAGCAGCTCAGGGGACGATGGTTATAATTCATCCCTCCACTTT. This chain uses TRBV11-2 with TRBJ1-6; perhaps TRBD1 as D (6 bases). The germline V gene encodes CDR1 SGHAT and CDR2 FQNNGV. The CDR3 spans 16 residues.

The table lists this clonotype with a count of one. No DNA is shown, since the ends of the CDR3 on it are uncertain; the CDR3 is the one TCRdb lists. This sequence joins TRBV29-1 and TRBJ2-3; TRBD2 is taken as the D call from the table, unchecked against the DNA. Germline V lookup: CDR1 SQVTM, CDR2 ANQGSEA. The CDR3 length equals 12 residues, ends included. The CDR3 region is CSVGGGTDAQYF.

This clonotype was detected ten times or more. The chain uses TRBV6-5 and TRBJ2-3; the match to TRBD2 covers 8 bases. The J segment lost 2 bases and the V segment lost 0 bases, leaving 4 bases of the junction unmatched. The CDR3 is made up of 16 amino acids. CDR1 and CDR2 (germline): MNHEY, SVGAGI. This CDR3 reads CASSYSLAGYTDTQYF. The CDR3 DNA reads as TGTGCCAGCAGTTACTCTTTAGCGGGGTACACAGATACGCAGTATTTT.

This rearrangement joins TRBV4-1 to TRBJ2-1; 10 bases are a match to TRBD2. Germline V gives CDR1 MGHRA, CDR2 YSYEKL. This CDR3 contains 21 residues. With V trimmed by 0 bases and J by 5 bases, 19 bases remained unmatched. The CDR3 region has the DNA TGCGCCAGCAGCCAAGATTTTCGCGAGACAGGAACTAGCGGGATCAACAATGAGCAGTTCTTC. This translates into CASSQDFRETGTSGINNEQFF.

To note about this clonotype: A much more abundant neighbour one base away suggests this may be a read error. The chain links TRBV11-2 to TRBJ1-6; D is unclear. Trimming shortened V by 1 base and J by 13 bases, and 11 bases separated the two germline ends. The germline gives CDR1 SGHAT, CDR2 FQNNGV. The CDR3 contains 13 residues. The CDR3 DNA reads as TGTGCCAGCAGCTTAGTATTTGGTGGCCCCCTCCACTTT. This translates into CASSLVFGGPLHF.

This chain joins TRBV12-3 or TRBV12-4 and TRBJ2-7, with a tentative D call TRBD1 (6 bases). Near its end, the DNA agrees better with TRBJ2-3, so the J call may be wrong. This CDR3 has 14 amino acids. CDR3 protein: CASIPRQVSYEQYF. The CDR3 bases are TGTGCCAGCATTCCCAGACAGGTCTCCTACGAGCAGTATTTT.

Of note for this clonotype: A junction end diverges from the germline sequence, so it may reflect a read error. The chain has TRBV11-3 and TRBJ2-7; TRBD2 agrees at 7 bases. CDR1 is SGHNT and CDR2 is YENEEA in the germline V gene. The CDR3 is made up of 12 amino acids. The DNA for the CDR3 is TGTGCCATCAGCTCCCAATGGGAGGGGCAGTACTTC. Amino acid sequence: CAISSQWEGQYF. Full variable domain (remainder filled in from reference TRBV11-3 and TRBJ2-7): EAGVVQSPRYKIIEKKQPVAFWCNPISGHNTLYWYLQNLGQGPELLIRYENEEAVDDSQLPKDRFSAERLKGVDSTLKIQPAELGDSAVYLCAISSQWEGQYFGPGTRLTVT.

The chain's CDR3 is CASSYNPSGSTWANVLTF. CDR3 DNA sequence: TGTGCCAGCAGTTATAATCCTAGCGGGAGCACTTGGGCCAACGTCCTGACTTTC. The V call is TRBV6-5, the J call TRBJ2-6, with TRBD2 identical over 10 bases. J lost 5 bases, V lost 3 bases, and 10 bases had no gene match. This CDR3 spans 18 amino acids. Germline V gene sequence: CDR1 MNHEY, CDR2 SVGAGI.

This clonotype turned up a few times. The rearrangement links TRBV7-3 to TRBJ2-2; TRBD2 agrees at 8 bases. V lost 0 bases, J lost 5 bases, and 5 bases stayed unmatched. CDR1 SGHTA and CDR2 FQGTGA come from the germline V gene. The CDR3 is 16 residues long. The CDR3 nucleotides read TGTGCCAGCAGCTTAACTGTAGCGGGACGGACCGGGGAGCTGTTTTTT. Protein: CASSLTVAGRTGELFF.

Concerning this clonotype itself: The junction shows a germline mismatch at one end, possibly a read error. The V gene is TRBV29-1, the J gene TRBJ2-7; no clear D. Germline V gene data show CDR1 as SQVTM and CDR2 as ANQGSEA. CDR3 size: 15 residues. The CDR3, as DNA: TGCAACGTTGAAGATCCAGGATGGAGCTCTTACGAGCAGTACTTC. Protein product: CNVEDPGWSSYEQYF.

For this clonotype: The junction does not match germline at one end; this may be a read error. The chain couples TRBV11-1 to TRBJ2-1; the D is unclear. The J call may be incorrect, as the DNA end agrees better with TRBJ2-7. Germline V lookup: CDR1 SGHAT, CDR2 FQDESV (reference sequence). The CDR3 runs to 12 residues. As DNA, the CDR3 is TGTGTCAGCAGTGAGGTAGTGGGTAAGCAGTACTTC. Its protein product is CVSSEVVGKQYF.

This clonotype was counted ten times or more. A read error is possible here, since a much larger clone lies one base away. V usage is TRBV4-3 and J usage is TRBJ2-2; D unresolved. V was clipped by 0 bases and J by 7 bases, with 6 bases between them. The CDR3 totals 13 residues. CDR1 LGHNA and CDR2 YSLEER come from the germline V gene. The CDR3 protein is CASSQDWCGELFF. CDR3 nucleotides: TGCGCCAGCAGCCAAGATTGGTGCGGGGAGCTGTTTTTT.

About this clonotype: A read error may explain this, as a much larger clone is one base away. The rearrangement joins TRBV5-1 to TRBJ1-1; 8 bases agree with TRBD1. Per germline, CDR1 SGHRS and CDR2 YFSETQ. The CDR3 runs to 19 residues. The chain's CDR3 is CATSFGTGISKAWNTEAFF. The CDR3 DNA follows: TGCGCCACCAGCTTCGGGACAGGCATCTCAAAGGCATGGAACACTGAAGCTTTCTTT.

About this clonotype itself: One junction end does not reproduce the germline sequence, and a read error may be involved. The CDR3 reads CVSIFLKDHGYTF. CDR3 DNA: TGCGTCAGCATTTTCCTAAAGGACCATGGCTACACCTTC. The rearrangement joins TRBV10-2 to TRBJ1-2, with D hard to call. This CDR3 spans 13 amino acids. CDR1 WSHSY and CDR2 SAAADI come from the germline V gene.

About this clonotype: At one of its ends the junction is not consistent with the germline gene, which may arise from a read error. The genes are TRBV6-1 and TRBJ2-2, with TRBD2 as a possible D gene (6 bases). The CDR3 totals 14 residues. CDR1 and CDR2 from the germline V gene are MNHNS and SASEGT. The CDR3 sequence: CASCEGAGLGELFF. CDR3 in DNA: TGCGCCAGCTGTGAAGGGGCGGGGCTAGGGGAGCTGTTTTTT.

In the case of this clonotype: The junction and the germline gene differ at one end; a read error may be behind it. The V call is TRBV5-4, the J call TRBJ2-3; D call uncertain. CDR3 length: 17 amino acids. Germline assignment: CDR1 SGHNT and CDR2 YYREEE (reference sequence). The CDR3 coding sequence is TGTGCCAGCATTAACAGAGCCTCCGGAACTTGCACAGATACGCAGTTTTTT. It is translated as CASINRASGTCTDTQFF. The variable domain in full, completed from reference TRBV5-4 and TRBJ2-3, reads ETGVTQSPTHLIKTRGQQVTLRCSSQSGHNTVSWYQQALGQGPQFIFQYYREEENGRGNFPPRFSGLQFPNYSSELNVNALELDDSALYLCASINRASGTCTDTQFFGPGTRLTVL.

About this clonotype itself: A much larger clone is a single base away; this may be a read error. This sequence joins TRBV5-1 and TRBJ2-7; 8 bases line up with TRBD1. Germline CDR1 reads SGHRS; CDR2 reads YFSETQ. CDR3 size: 15 residues. J was trimmed by 6 bases and V by 4 bases; bases with no gene match: 12. The chain's CDR3 is CASSRKDREESEQYF. CDR3 DNA sequence: TGCGCCAGCAGCCGTAAGGACAGGGAGGAGAGCGAGCAGTACTTC.

Points on this clonotype: One junction end does not reproduce the germline sequence, and a read error may be involved. The chain carries TRBV12-3 or TRBV12-4 and TRBJ1-5, with D hard to call. The CDR3 contains 15 residues. The chain's CDR3 is CASSLNRASNQPQHF. The CDR3 DNA reads TGTGCCAGCAGTTTAAATCGGGCTAGCAATCAGCCCCAGCACTTT.

With respect to this clonotype: A junction boundary mismatches the germline segment, possibly from a read error. CDR3 in DNA: TGTGCCAACAGTCCTGGGACTCTCCTGGGAGCTTTCTTT. Encoded protein: CANSPGTLLGAFF. The chain is built from TRBV28 and TRBJ1-1; D is perhaps TRBD1 (5 bases). Germline V CDR1 and CDR2: MDHEN, SYDVKM. The CDR3 loop spans 13 amino acids.

Concerning this clonotype: The junction departs from germline at one end; a sequencing error may be responsible. The rearrangement joins TRBV6-6 to TRBJ2-7; D assignment may be TRBD1 or TRBD2 (5 bases each). Germline loops: CDR1 MNHNY, CDR2 SVGAGI (reference sequence). The CDR3 covers 13 residues. DNA for the CDR3: TGTGCCAACAGTTCCGGGACGGCCTCCGAGCAGTACTTC. This gives the protein CANSSGTASEQYF.

Concerning this clonotype itself: One junction end disagrees with the germline gene, perhaps due to a read error. The chain joins TRBV29-1 to TRBJ2-7; D tentatively fits TRBD1 or TRBD2 (5 bases each). The CDR3 spans 16 residues. Germline assignment: CDR1 SQVTM and CDR2 ANQGSEA. This CDR3 is CSAKTSGTGTSYVQYF. DNA of the CDR3: TGCAGCGCCAAGACATCTGGGACCGGCACTTCCTACGTGCAGTACTTC.

Regarding this clonotype: A much larger clone differs by one base, so this may be a read error. This sequence joins TRBV5-1 and TRBJ2-2, with D hard to call. V was trimmed by 6 bases and J by 6 bases, leaving 9 bases between them. The CDR3 spans 12 residues. The germline CDR1 and CDR2 sequences are SGHRS and YFSETQ. CDR3 DNA sequence: TGCGCCAGCAAATTAGGCTCCGGGGAGCTGTTTTTT. Its translation is CASKLGSGELFF.

This rearrangement joins TRBV6-5 to TRBJ1-6; D uncertain. This CDR3 comprises 15 residues. V was trimmed by 9 bases and J by 12 bases, leaving 24 bases between them. CDR1 and CDR2 from the germline V gene are MNHEY and SVGAGI. This CDR3 reads CASRVEQRWFLPLHF. The CDR3 DNA reads as TGTGCCAGTAGGGTTGAACAGAGGTGGTTTTTACCCCTCCACTTT.

Worth noting for this clonotype: Because it lacks the conserved phenylalanine or tryptophan at the end, this CDR3 is likely a read error. Because the CDR3's place on the DNA is in doubt, the DNA is left out and the CDR3 is given as listed by TCRdb. The chain uses TRBV11-1 and TRBJ2-4; whether TRBD2, the table's D call, matches the DNA was not checked. From its first to its last residue, the CDR3 has 17 amino acids. CDR1 and CDR2 from the germline V gene are SGHAT and FQDESV (reference sequence). CDR3 residues: CASSFPGTSGTKDIQYL.